Presented here are 3 T cell receptor beta chains from one specimen sequenced in a study of response to subunit inactivated influenza vaccine. From the RT-PCR reads, TCRdb called clonotypes with MiXCR, one entry per CDR3 protein. The data hold 650,000 to 700,000 distinct CDR3 sequences, with around 14% observed a single time. Sequenced here: PBMCs from blood, sampled approximately 12 days after vaccination. Receptors were obtained from a man between 50 and 59 years old who received an inactivated influenza vaccine.

The chain is built from TRBV6-5 and TRBJ1-1, with D maybe TRBD1 (6 bases). The V end was cut by 1 base, the J end by 6 bases, with 15 bases between. CDR3 length equals 15 residues. The germline V gene has CDR1 MNHEY and CDR2 SVGAGI. The chain's CDR3 is CASSYLYTGRAEAFF. The CDR3 DNA reads as TGTGCCAGCAGTTACTTATATACAGGGAGGGCTGAAGCTTTCTTT.

The chain couples TRBV20-1 to TRBJ1-5; D is undetermined. Germline lookup yields CDR1 DFQATT and CDR2 SNEGSKA (reference sequence). This CDR3 contains 14 residues. Trimming took off 3 bases at V and 0 bases at J, with 9 bases between the two ends. The DNA of the CDR3 is TGCAGTGCTAGCGTACCATATAGCAATCAGCCCCAGCATTTT. Translated, it gives CSASVPYSNQPQHF.

V usage is TRBV20-1 and J usage is TRBJ2-1; D is possibly TRBD2 (5 bases). There are 16 residues in the CDR3. The germline CDR1 and CDR2 sequences are DFQATT and SNEGSKA (reference sequence). V shed 0 bases and J shed 0 bases, with 12 bases lying between them. CDR3 region: CSARDLAQSSYNEQFF. The CDR3 DNA is TGCAGTGCTAGAGATTTAGCGCAGAGCTCCTACAATGAGCAGTTCTTC.